This T cell receptor beta chain derives from a study of early T cells in non-severe SARS-CoV-2 infection. In the study overall: Investigators sequenced bulk RNA drawn from unsorted whole blood, and chains remained unpaired.

This clonotype was seen a few times. Its antigen is not known. Study-level points and caveats: Missing private and CD4 specificities, VDJdb matching favored anti-spike CD8 responses.

Unique molecular identifiers were added to individual cDNA molecules. TCRdb re-called the 5' RACE reads with MiXCR, one entry per CDR3 protein. The table shows 50,000 to 55,000 distinct CDR3 sequences, with around 9.1% occurring only once. The V end lost 4 bases, the J end lost 3 bases, and 13 bases lay between the germline ends. Germline values: CDR1 MNHEY, CDR2 SVGAGI. This CDR3 has 14 amino acids. The TCR sequence derives from an adult who was a healthcare worker with PCR-confirmed SARS-CoV-2 infection or an uninfected control (not recorded which). Sequencing was done on a sample of whole blood. The chain uses TRBV6-5 and TRBJ2-7; D uncertain. The CDR3 bases are TGTGCCAGCAGTTCCGCCGGACCCTTCTACGAGCAGTACTTC. Translation gives CASSSAGPFYEQYF.